Described below is a single T cell receptor (beta chain) sequence and its context. Its antigen remains unknown. Trimming left V 5 bases short and J 7 bases short, with 17 bases between. Germline V gives CDR1 MNHNY, CDR2 SVGAGI (reference sequence). The CDR3 is made up of 14 amino acids. The sample is drawn from a study of CD8+ T cells in alopecia areata. Whole-study findings and limits: Scalp clonality and expanded CD8+ clones among the top 100 were significantly decreased by tofacitinib. For lesional scalp, especially alopecia totalis/universalis, clonality was higher than in normal scalp. Persistence during tofacitinib was seen for many expanded lesional clones in scalp and blood.

In each case, RNA was isolated and then reverse transcribed into cDNA as the sequencing template. TCRdb's copy holds only in-frame clones and misses some; the assay was immunoSEQ multiplex PCR. Of some 150,000 clones in the sample, roughly four fifths were seen once. Specified treatment: oral pan-JAK inhibitor, 5-10 mg twice daily. The study team obtained lesional scalp punch biopsies and peripheral blood from alopecia areata patients. The TCR originated in a human donor with alopecia areata. The sequenced sample was CD8+ T cells sorted from blood, obtained at week 4, from a patient treated with tofacitinib. The V call is TRBV6-6, the J call TRBJ2-5, with D possibly matching TRBD2 (7 bases). CDR3 protein: CASSPSREGGTQYF. The DNA for the CDR3 is TGTGCCAGCAGTCCATCGAGGGAGGGGGGGACCCAGTACTTC.